The entry that follows covers one TCR beta chain sequence. Its specific antigen is unknown. No clone much larger than this one lies a single base away; base qualities are absent. The data were taken from a study of vaccination effects on CD4 cells after COVID-19 (dated 2022 in TCRdb). The study in broad terms: Each participant got two doses of an mRNA SARS-CoV-2 vaccine, either BNT162b2 or mRNA-1273. In both COVID-19 convalescent patients and infection-naive vaccine recipients, the study compared SARS-CoV-2 spike-specific CD4+ TCR repertoires from before mRNA vaccination with those from after it. A total of some eleven COVID-19 convalescent patients and a handful of SARS-CoV-2-naive healthy vaccine recipients were included in the full study. Cultures from other donors in the study were sequenced with the Oncomine TCR Beta short-read assay on an Illumina iSeq 100. General study outcomes and caveats: Among healthy vaccine recipients, nearly all vaccine-induced clones were SARS-CoV-2 mono-reactive, and only 1 of 255 was cross-reactive with common cold coronaviruses. Both infection-induced and vaccine-induced clones contracted markedly at late post-vaccination timepoints, which is consistent with waning T cell responses. The study was limited by a small number of convalescent patients and lacked early post-infection timepoints.

In the ViraFEST assay, PBMC were stimulated with viral peptide pools, and antigen-specific CD4+ T cell clonotypes were then identified by expansion using TCR sequencing. After around 10 days of culture, CD4+ T cells were isolated with the EasySep CD4+ T cell isolation kit. None of the healthy vaccine recipients had a prior SARS-CoV-2 infection, which was confirmed by nucleocapsid antibody tests that came back negative both before and after vaccination. Two million PBMC per well were cultured in IMDM with about 4.5% human AB serum, roughly 11 IU/ml IL-2 and gentamicin, plus 10 ug/ml peptides. Half of the culture medium was replaced with fresh IL-2-containing medium on days 3 and 7. Each peptide stimulation condition was cultured in triplicate wells unless otherwise noted. Using Ficoll-Paque Plus gradient centrifugation, PBMC were separated from whole blood and then either used fresh or cryopreserved at -140C. The overlapping peptide pools covered the spike proteins of SARS-CoV-2 and of the common cold coronaviruses HCoV-NL63, HCoV-OC43 and HCoV-229E. The QIAamp micro DNA kit was used to extract genomic DNA from the cultured CD4+ T cells.

The CDR1 and CDR2 encoded by the germline V gene are SGHRS and YFSETQ. The CDR3 spans 13 residues, from the cysteine through the phenylalanine. Only the CDR3 region is kept as DNA, spanning 39 bases read in frame from base 1. Deletion took 5 bases off V and 7 bases off J, with a span of 15 bases between the germline ends. The protocol used for the library was the immunoSEQ multiplex PCR assay. DNA from the cultured and isolated CD4+ T cells underwent TCR beta CDR3 sequencing. As for how the authors treated the data: Non-productive TCR sequences were removed, reads were trimmed to the CDR3 region, and CDR3s of at least 7 amino acids were retained. The MANAFEST web app was used to identify antigen-specific clonotypes by comparing expansion in peptide wells with expansion in reference cultures. Positive clones required FDR<0.05 expansion versus reference and all other wells, odds ratio above 5, and frequency above 0.1% in two replicate wells. Clonotypes significantly expanded in SARS-CoV-2 spike wells and in at least one common cold coronavirus spike condition were defined as cross-reactive. CDR3 similarity was assessed by Levenshtein distance with the stringdist R package, and unrooted trees were built with ape in R 3.6.1. TCRdb re-hosts the immuneACCESS table, in-frame sequences only. Its copies lack some clones; in the studies checked, an unresolved V gene accounts for under half of them, and the cause for the rest is not known. Clone size and V and J calls were adopted from that table, with D and trimming inferred from the DNA. This sample holds about 60,000 clones; roughly four fifths were observed only once. The biggest ten clones account for under 3% of the sample.

Recombination joined TRBV5-1 with TRBJ1-1; D gene: possibly TRBD1, on 5 matching bases. Sequences were derived from CD4+ T cells from PBMCs cultured with HCoV-229E spike peptides, sampled before COVID-19 vaccination. The label giving this sample's cell subset or site can be read as: HCoV-229E spike overlapping peptide pool stimulation. The clonotype was recovered from a human donor who received a COVID-19 vaccine. The nucleotides read TGCGCCAGCAGTATAAGGGGTAAGGGTGAAGCTTTCTTT. It specifies CASSIRGKGEAFF.